These 14 T cell receptor beta chains share one sample of origin, sequenced in a study of blood T cell repertoires in COVID-19. Using immunoSEQ multiplex PCR, the repertoire was profiled, and TCRdb retains in-frame clones only, with some absent. The data contain around 170,000 clones, 84% of them singletons. Sequencing was carried out using peripheral blood. The receptors shown here come from a young man with active or convalescent COVID-19.

The rearrangement links TRBV2 to TRBJ2-1; 8 nucleotides line up with TRBD2. Losses at the gene ends were 5 bases for V and 3 bases for J; bases not matched to a gene: 3. Germline V gene sequence: CDR1 SNHLY, CDR2 FYNNEI. CDR3 length: 14 residues. This CDR3 is CASSLLADYNEQFF. The CDR3 DNA sequence: TGTGCCAGCAGTTTACTAGCGGACTACAATGAGCAGTTCTTC.

The J gene is TRBJ1-1, the V gene TRBV15, with TRBD1 matching 7 bases. The germline V gene encodes CDR1 LNHNV and CDR2 YYDKDF (reference sequence). Losses at the gene ends were 0 bases for V and 4 bases for J; bases not matched to a gene: 5. The CDR3 consists of 15 residues. The CDR3 region is CATSRDLAGGTEAFF. The CDR3 DNA follows: TGTGCCACCAGCAGAGATTTGGCAGGGGGCACTGAAGCTTTCTTT.

The V and J genes are TRBV5-4 and TRBJ1-2; 12 bases line up with TRBD1. The CDR3 is 15 residues long. Germline CDR1 is SGHNT and CDR2 is YYREEE (reference sequence). V lost 0 bases to trimming and J lost 6 bases; unmatched junction nucleotides: 3. The chain's CDR3 is CASSLVGQGANGYTF. The CDR3 DNA sequence: TGTGCCAGCAGCTTGGTGGGACAGGGGGCGAATGGCTACACCTTC.

The J gene is TRBJ2-5, the V gene TRBV6-2 or TRBV6-3; a possible D gene is TRBD1 (6 bases). This CDR3 region has 14 residues. The V gene's germline CDR1 is MNHEY and CDR2 SVGEGT. The V end was cut by 4 bases, the J end by 1 base, with 10 bases between. The CDR3 sequence is CASSFRGTQETQYF. The CDR3 DNA follows: TGTGCCAGCAGTTTCAGGGGCACCCAAGAGACCCAGTACTTC.

This sequence joins TRBV5-1 and TRBJ2-3; 8 bases line up with TRBD2. V gave up 9 bases and J gave up 0 bases; unmatched junction bases: 9. CDR1 and CDR2 (germline): SGHRS, YFSETQ. The CDR3 runs 15 residues. CDR3 loop: CATKGIAGSTDTQYF. Written as DNA, the CDR3 is TGCGCCACCAAGGGCATAGCGGGGAGCACAGATACGCAGTATTTT.

The V call is TRBV7-3, the J call TRBJ2-3; tentative D call: TRBD2 (6 bases). Trimming took off 1 base at V and 0 bases at J, with 11 bases between the two ends. This CDR3 comprises 16 residues. Germline CDR1 and CDR2: SGHTA and FQGTGA. The CDR3 loop is CASSLNPAGSTDTQYF. As DNA, the CDR3 is TGTGCCAGCAGCTTAAACCCAGCGGGCAGCACAGATACGCAGTATTTT.

This clone was recorded at least ten times. The chain couples TRBV5-6 to TRBJ2-1; D possibly corresponds to TRBD1 (7 bases). Germline CDR1 SGHDT, CDR2 YYEEEE. Trimming removed 3 bases at V and 6 bases at J, with 16 bases between. CDR3 length: 15 residues. The CDR3 bases are TGTGCCAGCAGCTGGGGACAGCGGGCCTTCAATGAGCAGTTCTTC. It translates to CASSWGQRAFNEQFF. The variable domain in full, completed from reference TRBV5-6 and TRBJ2-1, reads DAGVTQSPTHLIKTRGQQVTLRCSPKSGHDTVSWYQQALGQGPQFIFQYYEEEERQRGNFPDRFSGHQFPNYSSELNVNALLLGDSALYLCASSWGQRAFNEQFFGPGTRLTVL.

A word on this clone: The identical CDR3 is also encoded by other nucleotide sequences in the sample. The chain employs TRBV15 and TRBJ2-7; 10 nucleotides agree with TRBD2. This CDR3 has 15 residues. The J segment lost 2 bases and the V segment lost 0 bases, leaving 1 base of the junction unmatched. The germline V gene encodes CDR1 LNHNV and CDR2 YYDKDF (reference sequence). The CDR3 DNA reads TGTGCCACCAGCAGAGACCTAGCGGGAGCCTACGAGCAGTACTTC. This translates into CATSRDLAGAYEQYF.

The genes are TRBV6-2 or TRBV6-3 and TRBJ1-6, with D possibly being TRBD1 (6 bases). Germline-derived CDR1 and CDR2 are MNHEY and SVGEGT. The CDR3 runs to 16 residues. Trimming pared 2 bases from V and 7 bases from J, leaving 15 bases between. The CDR3: CASSYPDRRENSPLHF. CDR3 in DNA: TGTGCCAGCAGTTACCCAGACAGGCGGGAGAATTCACCCCTCCACTTT.

The chain combines TRBV18 with TRBJ2-6; TRBD1 matches at 9 bases. Germline-derived CDR1 and CDR2 are KGHSH and LQKENI. Losses at the gene ends were 6 bases for V and 1 base for J; bases not matched to a gene: 7. The CDR3 is 17 amino acids. CDR3 sequence (DNA): TGTGCCAGCTCGCCGGGACAGGGAAGGTCTGGGGCCAACGTCCTGACTTTC. Its protein product is CASSPGQGRSGANVLTF.

This sequence joins TRBV11-2 and TRBJ1-1, with 8 bases matching TRBD1. Germline values: CDR1 SGHAT, CDR2 FQNNGV. V shed 1 base and J 5 bases; nucleotides not matched to a gene: 6. This CDR3 has 15 amino acids. Here the CDR3 reads CASSLGWTGRTEAFF. The CDR3 bases are TGTGCCAGCAGCTTAGGGTGGACAGGGCGTACTGAAGCTTTCTTT.

The chain couples TRBV19 to TRBJ2-7, with 9 positions matching TRBD1. Trimming cost V 3 bases and J 3 bases; bases outside gene matches: 6. The CDR3 has 15 residues. Germline CDR1 and CDR2: LNHDA and SQIVND (reference sequence). The CDR3 sequence: CASSISGQGSYEQYF. The DNA for the CDR3 is TGTGCCAGTAGTATTTCAGGACAGGGGAGCTACGAGCAGTACTTC.

The V call is TRBV6-2 or TRBV6-3, the J call TRBJ1-2; 10 bases agree with TRBD1. The J segment lost 3 bases and the V segment lost 2 bases, leaving 18 bases of the junction unmatched. The germline V gene has CDR1 MNHEY and CDR2 SVGEGT. The CDR3 covers 20 residues. For the CDR3, the DNA is TGTGCCAGCAGTTACGATTACTTGGGGACAGGGGAGTTAGTCGACTATGGCTACACCTTC. Protein product: CASSYDYLGTGELVDYGYTF.

The rearrangement links TRBV5-1 to TRBJ2-1; D not resolved. The germline V gene has CDR1 SGHRS and CDR2 YFSETQ. CDR3 size: 12 residues. V dropped 1 base and J dropped 9 bases, with 8 bases sitting between them. The CDR3 reads CASSLFFGEQFF. In DNA, the CDR3 is TGCGCCAGCAGCTTGTTCTTCGGTGAGCAGTTCTTC.